The 27 T cell receptor beta chains listed next were all sequenced from one sample in a study of shared clonotypes between healthy human individuals. Libraries were prepared by immunoSEQ multiplex PCR; TCRdb keeps only in-frame clonotypes and omits some of them. The sample has around 2.5 million clones, roughly 93% seen once. The specimen was naive CD4+ T cells from PBMCs. Noted subset: CD45RA+ positively selected. The receptors were gathered from a man aged 18-30 years in good health. Some clones in this sample may be carry-over from other donors' samples.

V gene TRBV28 combines with J gene TRBJ2-1; 11 nucleotides agree with TRBD2. The germline gives CDR1 MDHEN, CDR2 SYDVKM. With 8 bases clipped from V and 7 bases from J, the junction kept 4 bases outside the gene matches. This CDR3 spans 13 amino acids. CDR3 protein: CASFSSGRNEQFF. The CDR3 nucleotides read TGTGCCAGCTTCTCTAGCGGGAGGAATGAGCAGTTCTTC.

Regarding this clone: The identical CDR3 is also encoded by other nucleotide sequences in the sample. The chain is built from TRBV5-6 and TRBJ2-3; perhaps TRBD1 as D (6 bases). The germline V and J ends were trimmed by 1 base and 1 base, with 10 bases remaining between them. Germline CDR1 and CDR2: SGHDT and YYEEEE. CDR3 length: 15 amino acids. The CDR3 loop reads CASSLIAGGTDTQYF. The CDR3 coding sequence is TGTGCCAGCAGCTTGATCGCAGGGGGCACAGATACGCAGTATTTT.

The chain couples TRBV10-3 to TRBJ2-2; D may be TRBD2 (5 bases). Trimming shortened V by 0 bases and J by 2 bases, and 10 bases separated the two germline ends. CDR3 size: 16 residues. Germline CDR1 reads ENHRY; CDR2 reads SYGVKD. The chain's CDR3 is CAISESNRGNTGELFF. The CDR3 nucleotides read TGTGCCATCAGTGAGTCGAACCGGGGAAACACCGGGGAGCTGTTTTTT.

The gene calls are TRBV27 and TRBJ1-5, with 8 bases that match TRBD1. The CDR3 has 16 amino acids. Trimming at V came to 1 base and at J to 4 bases, leaving 6 bases not matched to a gene. CDR1 is MNHEY, CDR2 SMNVEV, per germline (reference sequence). The CDR3 region has the DNA TGTGCCAGCAGTTTATTGGGGGACAGGAGAAATCAGCCCCAGCATTTT. This translates into CASSLLGDRRNQPQHF.

The gene calls are TRBV28 and TRBJ1-5; D is undetermined. The CDR3 loop spans 15 amino acids. V was clipped by 2 bases and J by 4 bases, with 12 bases between them. CDR1 and CDR2 from the germline V gene are MDHEN and SYDVKM. The CDR3 is CASSLSVSGNQPQHF. Here the CDR3 DNA reads TGTGCCAGCAGTTTAAGTGTGTCTGGAAATCAGCCCCAGCATTTT.

The chain uses TRBV10-3 and TRBJ1-2; D not certain. This CDR3 spans 14 amino acids. Between the trimmed V and J ends, which lost 4 bases and 4 bases, there was a span of 13 bases. Per the germline V gene, CDR1 is ENHRY and CDR2 is SYGVKD. CDR3 bases: TGTGCCATCAGTGGGGTAGTGCGGACCTATGGCTACACCTTC. It translates to CAISGVVRTYGYTF.

V gene TRBV9 combines with J gene TRBJ1-5; a possible D gene is TRBD1 (5 bases). The CDR3 contains 14 residues. Trimming stripped 3 bases from V and 2 bases from J, with 9 bases between. The germline CDR1 and CDR2 sequences are SGDLS and YYNGEE. DNA for the CDR3: TGTGCCAGCAGCGGGGACCAAGGCAATCAGCCCCAGCATTTT. Protein: CASSGDQGNQPQHF.

The chain links TRBV5-1 to TRBJ2-5; TRBD1 matches at 10 bases. The V segment lost 0 bases and the J segment 11 bases; nucleotides outside the gene matches: 7. CDR1 is SGHRS, CDR2 YFSETQ, per germline. This CDR3 spans 14 amino acids. Here the CDR3 DNA reads TGCGCCAGCAGCTTGGGACAGGGGGCGGAAGAGCAGTACTTC. Translating it yields CASSLGQGAEEQYF.

Concerning this clone itself: Other DNA sequences in this specimen translate into the identical CDR3. The chain is built from TRBV5-1 and TRBJ2-2, with a tentative D call TRBD1 (6 bases). In germline, CDR1 is SGHRS, CDR2 YFSETQ. CDR3 length: 14 residues. Deletions cut 4 bases from V and 2 bases from J, with 9 bases between. The DNA for the CDR3 is TGCGCCAGCAGCGGGGGACAAAACACCGGGGAGCTGTTTTTT. It specifies CASSGGQNTGELFF.

The chain is built from TRBV10-1 and TRBJ1-5; D possibly corresponds to TRBD1 (6 bases). The CDR3 has 16 amino acids. The V gene lost 10 bases and the J gene lost 1 base, with 20 bases spanning the gap. In germline, CDR1 is WNHNN, CDR2 SYGVQD (reference sequence). The CDR3 DNA reads TGCGCCACCAAAAACAGGGACGAGGTCAGCAATCAGCCCCAGCATTTT. Protein product: CATKNRDEVSNQPQHF.

This clone appeared a single time. The same CDR3 is also encoded by other DNA sequences in this sample. The chain links TRBV5-1 to TRBJ1-2; D remains ambiguous. V lost 0 bases and J lost 0, with 6 bases in between. Germline assignment: CDR1 SGHRS and CDR2 YFSETQ. This CDR3 has 14 residues. This CDR3 reads CASSLGPANYGYTF. The CDR3 bases are TGCGCCAGCAGCTTGGGACCGGCTAACTATGGCTACACCTTC.

The chain joins TRBV6-5 to TRBJ1-2; D is unclear. Per germline, CDR1 MNHEY and CDR2 SVGAGI. The length of the CDR3 is 14 residues. Trimming stripped 2 bases from V and 4 bases from J, with 11 bases between. The CDR3 is CASSYGSGLYGYTF. The CDR3 DNA reads TGTGCCAGCAGTTACGGGAGCGGACTCTATGGCTACACCTTC.

The rearrangement uses TRBV5-1 and TRBJ1-4, with D maybe TRBD1 (6 bases). CDR1 and CDR2 from the germline V gene are SGHRS and YFSETQ. V was trimmed by 5 bases and J by 4 bases, leaving 12 bases between them. This CDR3 contains 14 residues. This chain's CDR3 is CASSRDIINEKLFF. CDR3 nucleotide sequence: TGCGCCAGCAGTCGGGACATCATTAATGAAAAACTGTTTTTT.

This clone was observed once. This chain uses TRBV28 with TRBJ2-7, with unresolved D. V dropped 6 bases and J dropped 6 bases, with 9 bases sitting between them. The CDR3 runs 11 residues. CDR1 is MDHEN and CDR2 is SYDVKM in the germline V gene. The CDR3 spells CASRDGREQYF. The CDR3 nucleotides read TGTGCCAGCAGGGATGGGCGCGAGCAGTACTTC.

This clone has a single count. The chain joins TRBV9 to TRBJ2-2, with 10 nucleotides matching TRBD1. The CDR3 consists of 17 residues. V lost 0 bases to trimming and J lost 1 base; unmatched junction nucleotides: 3. The germline CDR1 and CDR2 sequences are SGDLS and YYNGEE. CDR3 bases: TGTGCCAGCAGCGTAGCCCGGGACAGGGGGAACACCGGGGAGCTGTTTTTT. It codes for CASSVARDRGNTGELFF. Drawing the rest from reference TRBV9 and TRBJ2-2, the complete variable domain is DSGVTQTPKHLITATGQRVTLRCSPRSGDLSVYWYQQSLDQGLQFLIQYYNGEERAKGNILERFSAQQFPDLHSELNLSSLELGDSALYFCASSVARDRGNTGELFFGEGSRLTVL.

J is TRBJ2-7 and V is TRBV4-1; TRBD1 aligns across 8 bases. The V segment lost 4 bases and the J segment 3 bases; nucleotides outside the gene matches: 2. The CDR3 has 13 residues. In germline, CDR1 is MGHRA, CDR2 YSYEKL. In DNA form, the CDR3 reads TGCGCCAGCAGCCGACAGGGGAGCTACGAGCAGTACTTC. Its protein product is CASSRQGSYEQYF.

The rearrangement uses TRBV5-8 and TRBJ1-3, with TRBD1 as a possible D gene (5 bases). From germline, CDR1 is SGHTS and CDR2 YDEGEE. V gave up 0 bases and J gave up 0 bases, with 13 bases separating them. The CDR3 extends over 17 amino acids. The CDR3 is CASSLDLGPRSGNTIYF. CDR3 sequence (DNA): TGTGCCAGCAGCTTGGATCTGGGACCACGCTCTGGAAACACCATATATTTT.

V usage is TRBV25-1 and J usage is TRBJ1-1, with 8 bases identical to TRBD1. With 4 bases clipped from V and 8 bases from J, the junction kept 6 bases outside the gene matches. CDR1 is MGHDK and CDR2 is SYGVNS in the germline V gene. CDR3 length equals 13 residues. The CDR3 DNA follows: TGTGCCAGCAGTGCCCTGGACAGGGTCGAAGCTTTCTTT. Translated, it gives CASSALDRVEAFF.

The rearrangement joins TRBV4-3 to TRBJ2-2, with D perhaps assigned TRBD1 or TRBD2 (6 bases each). The germline gives CDR1 LGHNA, CDR2 YSLEER. V gave up 1 base and J gave up 5 bases, with 14 bases separating them. This CDR3 is 16 amino acids long. Here the CDR3 reads CASSQVYGGPTGELFF. The CDR3 nucleotides are TGCGCCAGCAGCCAAGTGTACGGGGGCCCTACCGGGGAGCTGTTTTTT.

The chain has TRBV28 and TRBJ2-7; 10 nucleotides agree with TRBD1. CDR3 length: 14 residues. The V gene's germline CDR1 is MDHEN and CDR2 SYDVKM. Trimming cost V 6 bases and J 3 bases; bases outside gene matches: 5. CDR3 region: CASRGTGVRYEQYF. CDR3 DNA: TGTGCCAGCAGGGGGACAGGGGTCCGCTACGAGCAGTACTTC.

As for this clone: Other DNA sequences within the sample encode an identical CDR3. This chain joins TRBV6-5 and TRBJ2-2; 9 bases fit TRBD1. Germline V CDR1 and CDR2: MNHEY, SVGAGI. With 5 bases clipped from V and 8 bases from J, the junction kept 0 bases outside the gene matches. The CDR3 consists of 12 residues. CDR3 sequence: CASSDRGGELFF. CDR3 DNA: TGTGCCAGCAGTGACAGGGGGGGGGAGCTGTTTTTT.

The chain uses TRBV5-1 and TRBJ2-7; D uncertain. This CDR3 spans 15 amino acids. Trimming stripped 1 base from V and 4 bases from J, with 15 bases between. CDR1 and CDR2 (germline): SGHRS, YFSETQ. CDR3 residues: CASSLSGETNYEQYF. The CDR3 bases are TGCGCCAGCAGCTTGTCTGGGGAAACGAATTACGAGCAGTACTTC.

The chain combines TRBV5-6 with TRBJ2-3; D unresolved. The CDR3 covers 12 residues. CDR1 SGHDT and CDR2 YYEEEE come from the germline V gene. V lost 3 bases to trimming and J lost 2 bases, with 4 bases between them. In nucleotides, the CDR3 is TGTGCCAGCAGCTATTACACAGATACGCAGTATTTT. As protein: CASSYYTDTQYF.

This clone was seen just once. The chain employs TRBV2 and TRBJ1-3; unclear D gene. The CDR3 contains 13 residues. Trimming took off 6 bases at V and 5 bases at J, with 11 bases between the two ends. Looked up from germline, CDR1 is SNHLY and CDR2 is FYNNEI. The CDR3 bases are TGTGCCAGCAGCGAGATGGTCCGAAACACCATATATTTT. This codes for CASSEMVRNTIYF.

The chain recombines TRBV27 with TRBJ2-1, with TRBD2 matching 9 bases. Germline V gene data show CDR1 as MNHEY and CDR2 as SMNVEV (reference sequence). V gave up 4 bases and J gave up 7 bases; unmatched junction bases: 11. The CDR3 loop spans 16 amino acids. Written as DNA, the CDR3 is TGTGCCAGCAGTTCCCCCGCTAGCGGGACGGGGAATGAGCAGTTCTTC. This sequence encodes CASSSPASGTGNEQFF.

The chain joins TRBV25-1 to TRBJ2-1, with 12 bases lining up with TRBD1. CDR1 and CDR2 from the germline V gene are MGHDK and SYGVNS. The CDR3 contains 14 residues. The V and J ends lost 8 bases and 8 bases, in that order; junction bases with no gene match: 7. The CDR3 is CASGWGQGAHEQFF. The CDR3 DNA is TGTGCCAGCGGGTGGGGACAGGGGGCACATGAGCAGTTCTTC.

The chain combines TRBV2 with TRBJ1-1, with D possibly matching TRBD1 (6 bases). CDR3 length: 15 residues. V lost 6 bases to trimming and J lost 1 base, with 15 bases between them. CDR1 SNHLY and CDR2 FYNNEI come from the germline V gene. The CDR3 DNA sequence: TGTGCCAGCAGCGAGTACAGGGACGGGAACACTGAAGCTTTCTTT. Its translation is CASSEYRDGNTEAFF.